This T cell receptor beta chain was obtained from a study of T cell changes during pregnancy in multiple sclerosis. Germline V gene data show CDR1 as SQVTM and CDR2 as ANQGSEA. The CDR3 contains 15 residues. V shed 5 bases and J 9 bases; nucleotides not matched to a gene: 14. Only in-frame clones appear in the TCRdb table, and some are missing; sequencing was by immunoSEQ multiplex PCR. The sample records fewer than 60,000 clones, around 92% being singletons. The chain combines TRBV29-1 with TRBJ2-1, with 9 bases fitting TRBD2. This material consisted of peripheral blood, taken after pregnancy. The clonotype was recovered from a female donor in good health, enrolled as a control in a pregnancy study. The CDR3 nucleotides read TGCAGCGTTCAGGAGTTAGCGGGAGTCAGGTCTGAGCAGTTCTTC. It translates to CSVQELAGVRSEQFF.